Listed below are T cell receptor beta chains from one sample, sequenced in a study of OX40 agonist ivuxolimab in advanced cancers. Generated by immunoSEQ multiplex PCR, the TCRdb table keeps only in-frame clones and is missing some. The sample holds 50,000 to 70,000 clones, around four fifths seen once. The sample here was CD4+ or CD8+ T cells sorted from blood, taken in a trial of the OX40 agonist ivuxolimab. Every receptor here comes from an adult with an advanced solid tumor such as melanoma, head and neck, liver or kidney cancer. CDR3s include the opening cysteine and the closing phenylalanine or tryptophan. A D gene is named only where the DNA matches it firmly. Clone size appears in some rows only: once, few, many, or a class for an expanded clone.

>TRBD2|TRBV7-6|NA|TRBJ2-7
TGTGCCAGCAGCTTATACGGGAGGGCCCACGAGCAGTACTTC
CASSLYGRAHEQYF
>NA|TRBV30|NA|TRBJ1-4
TGTGCCTGGAGTGTATACGTAGGTAGAATTGAAAAACTGTTTTTT
CAWSVYVGRIEKLFF
>NA|TRBV20-1|NA|TRBJ2-3
TGCAGTGCTTCAGATACGCAGTATTTT
CSASDTQYF
>NA|TRBV4-1|NA|TRBJ2-1
TGCGCCAGCAGCCCGTGGGGGCCCGCCAGAGACTACAATGAGCAGTTCTTC
CASSPWGPARDYNEQFF
>NA|TRBV9|few|TRBJ1-6
TGTGCCAGCAGCGTTAGATCTAATTCACCCCTCCACTTT
CASSVRSNSPLHF
>NA|TRBV11-3|NA|TRBJ1-1
TGTGCCAGCAGCTTAGAAGCTACTGAAGCTTTCTTT
CASSLEATEAFF
>TRBD1|TRBV7-7|NA|TRBJ2-5
TGTGCTAGCAGCCTCACAGGGGGCGACGAGACCCAGTACTTC
CASSLTGGDETQYF
>TRBD2|TRBV6-5|few|TRBJ2-1
TGTGCCAGCATGGAGACTAGCGCATTGAGGAATGAGCAGTTCTTC
CASMETSALRNEQFF
>NA|TRBV28|NA|TRBJ2-1
TGTGCCAGCAGTTCGCACGGACGGTATGAGCAGTTCTTC
CASSSHGRYEQFF
>TRBD1|TRBV10-1|NA|TRBJ1-2
TGCGCCATCCAAAGACAGGGTTGGGCCCTTGACGGCTACACCTTC
CAIQRQGWALDGYTF
>NA|TRBV7-8|NA|TRBJ2-5
TGTGCCAGCAGCTTAGAAATGGGGCTAGGGGAGACCCAGTACTTC
CASSLEMGLGETQYF
>TRBD1|TRBV5-1|NA|TRBJ2-7
TGCGCCAGCAGCTTGGGAATTGGACAGGGGGCCTACCTATCCTACGAGCAGTACTTC
CASSLGIGQGAYLSYEQYF
>NA|TRBV9|once|TRBJ1-5
TGTGCCAGCAGCGTAGAGGGGAGTAATCAGCCCCAGCATTTT
CASSVEGSNQPQHF
>TRBD2|TRBV28|NA|TRBJ2-7
TGTGCCAGCAGTTGGGGGGGACTAGCGGGGCACGAGCAGTACTTC
CASSWGGLAGHEQYF
>NA|TRBV11-2|NA|TRBJ2-3
TGTGCCAGCAGCTTAGCCTTCTCGCGGCCGGACGGCGGCACAGGAACGCAGTATTTT
CASSLAFSRPDGGTGTQYF
>TRBD1|TRBV6-5|NA|TRBJ1-4
TGTGCCAGCAGTTACCTGGACAGGGGGGATGAAAAACTGTTTTTT
CASSYLDRGDEKLFF
>TRBD1|TRBV13|NA|TRBJ2-5
TGTGCCAGCAGCCTATGGACAGGGCAAGAGACCCAGTACTTC
CASSLWTGQETQYF
>TRBD1|TRBV2|few|TRBJ1-5
TGTGCCAGCAAATTGCCTGACAGGGGGTTTCAGCCCCAGCATTTT
CASKLPDRGFQPQHF
>NA|TRBV12-5|few|TRBJ1-1
TGTGCTAGTGGAATAGCTGAAGGCACTGAAGCTTTCTTT
CASGIAEGTEAFF
>NA|TRBV6-5|NA|TRBJ2-1
TGTGCCACGGGAGCAGGGCGATACTCATACAATGAGCAGTTCTTC
CATGAGRYSYNEQFF
>NA|TRBV27|NA|TRBJ2-7
TGTGCCAGCAGTCCCCCCCGCAGGGGAGATGGAGAGCAGTACTTC
CASSPPRRGDGEQYF
>NA|TRBV7-3|few|TRBJ2-2
TGTGCCAGCAGCCTAGGGGCCGGGGAGCTGTTTTTT
CASSLGAGELFF
>TRBD2|TRBV10-3|NA|TRBJ2-7
TGTGCCATCGGAAGCGGGGGGCCTACGGGCGAGCAGTACTTC
CAIGSGGPTGEQYF
>TRBD2|TRBV5-1|once|TRBJ2-1
TGCGCCAGCTGCCGGATTAAATCCGGGACTACTTATTTGAACTCCTACAATGAGCAGTTCTTC
CASCRIKSGTTYLNSYNEQFF
>NA|TRBV6-6|NA|TRBJ2-7
TGTGCCAGCGGGGTCCACGAGCAGTACTTC
CASGVHEQYF
>NA|TRBV7-6|NA|TRBJ1-2
TGTGCCAGCAGCTTAGAACCGGGGAACTATGGCTACACCTTC
CASSLEPGNYGYTF
>TRBD1|TRBV28|NA|TRBJ2-7
TGTGCCAGCAGTTCTCTTATCATAGCCGACAGGGGGTCTACCTACGAGCAGTACTTC
CASSSLIIADRGSTYEQYF
>NA|TRBV7-9|NA|TRBJ2-2
TGTGCCAGCAGCTTCAGTTCCGGGGAGCTGTTTTTT
CASSFSSGELFF
>TRBD1|TRBV6-5|NA|TRBJ2-7
TGTGCCAGCAGTTACTCGCGGACAGGGGTGGGAGAGCAGTACTTC
CASSYSRTGVGEQYF
>TRBD1|TRBV5-4|NA|TRBJ2-7
TGTGCCAGCAGCTACCCGGGACAGACATCCTACGAGCAGTACTTC
CASSYPGQTSYEQYF
>NA|TRBV14|NA|TRBJ2-1
TGTGCCAGCAGCCAAGTTTGGGAGCGCTACAATGAGCAGTTCTTC
CASSQVWERYNEQFF
>TRBD2|TRBV7-2|few|TRBJ2-1
TGTGCCAGCAGCTTACTGGTCGGCGGTGCGGGAGTCGGCGATGAGCAGTTCTTC
CASSLLVGGAGVGDEQFF
>NA|TRBV5-6|NA|TRBJ2-1
TGTGCCAGCAGCTTGGTCGGGACTGTCCGGTGGTCCTACAATGAGCAGTTCTTC
CASSLVGTVRWSYNEQFF